These 13 T cell receptor beta chains came from one sample sequenced in a study of PD-L1 blockade in urothelial cancer. Only in-frame clones appear in the TCRdb table, and some are missing; sequencing was by immunoSEQ multiplex PCR. The sample includes about 130,000 clones, 70% to 85% seen only once; the top ten take about 2.9%. Time point: pretreatment peripheral blood. Sequenced here: PBMCs, sampled around atezolizumab (anti-PD-L1) treatment. Every receptor here comes from a man in his fifties or sixties with urothelial cancer.

CDR3 in amino acids: CAWSAAGRDRGYGYTF. The DNA of the CDR3 is TGTGCCTGGAGTGCAGCCGGCCGGGACAGGGGGTATGGCTACACCTTC. The J gene is TRBJ1-2, the V gene TRBV30; TRBD1 agrees at 11 bases. CDR1 is GTSNPN, CDR2 SVGIG, per germline (reference sequence). J was trimmed by 5 bases and V by 1 base; bases with no gene match: 9. This CDR3 spans 16 amino acids. Full variable domain (missing parts from reference TRBV30 and TRBJ1-2): SQTIHQWPATLVQPVGSPLSLECTVEGTSNPNLYWYRQAAGRGLQLLFYSVGIGQISSEVPQNLSASRPQDRQFILSSKKLLLSDSGFYLCAWSAAGRDRGYGYTFGSGTRLTVV.

The chain recombines TRBV7-3 with TRBJ2-2; a weak D match, TRBD2 (5 bases). The length of the CDR3 is 15 residues. The ends were cut back, 2 bases at V and 2 bases at J, with 9 bases in the middle. Germline CDR1 and CDR2: SGHTA and FQGTGA. For the CDR3, the DNA is TGTGCCAGCAGCTTAGGACTGACTAACACCGGGGAGCTGTTTTTT. Translated, it gives CASSLGLTNTGELFF. Looking up the rest from reference TRBV7-3 and TRBJ2-2 gives the full variable domain: GAGVSQTPSNKVTEKGKYVELRCDPISGHTALYWYRQSLGQGPEFLIYFQGTGAADDSGLPNDRFFAVRPEGSVSTLKIQRTERGDSAVYLCASSLGLTNTGELFFGEGSRLTVL.

The CDR3 here is CASSDRDLYGYTF. The DNA of the CDR3 is TGTGCCAGCAGCGACAGGGACCTCTATGGCTACACCTTC. The J gene is TRBJ1-2, the V gene TRBV9; TRBD1 might be the D (6 bases). Between the trimmed V and J ends, which lost 3 bases and 4 bases, there was a span of 10 bases. Germline CDR1 and CDR2: SGDLS and YYNGEE. The CDR3 extends over 13 amino acids.

This clone was recorded once. This rearrangement joins TRBV19 to TRBJ2-1; the D gene is possibly TRBD1 (6 bases). The CDR3 contains 13 residues. V was trimmed by 6 bases and J by 12 bases, leaving 18 bases between them. Germline values: CDR1 LNHDA, CDR2 SQIVND (reference sequence). The CDR3 region has the DNA TGTGCCAGTAGCGAAAATAGTGGGGGCGGGCAGTTCTTC. Residues: CASSENSGGGQFF.

The genes are TRBV2 and TRBJ1-4; TRBD1 agrees at 8 bases. Germline V gene lookup returns CDR1 SNHLY and CDR2 FYNNEI. The length of the CDR3 is 13 residues. With 7 bases clipped from V and 7 bases from J, the junction kept 5 bases outside the gene matches. DNA for the CDR3: TGTGCCAGCACCTCCGGGACAGGTGAAAAACTGTTTTTT. Amino acids: CASTSGTGEKLFF. The full variable domain, completed using reference TRBV2 and TRBJ1-4, is EPEVTQTPSHQVTQMGQEVILRCVPISNHLYFYWYRQILGQKVEFLVSFYNNEISEKSEIFDDQFSVERPDGSNFTLKIRSTKLEDSAMYFCASTSGTGEKLFFGSGTQLSVL.

This sequence joins TRBV15 and TRBJ1-4; unclear D gene. The germline V gene has CDR1 LNHNV and CDR2 YYDKDF (reference sequence). Trimming stripped 0 bases from V and 4 bases from J, with 9 bases between. There are 15 residues in the CDR3. This CDR3 is CATSRDNPGNEKLFF. DNA of the CDR3: TGTGCCACCAGCAGAGACAATCCCGGTAATGAAAAACTGTTTTTT.

On this clone: One end of the junction is discordant with germline, which a read error may explain. This chain uses TRBV5-1 with TRBJ2-7; D perhaps matches TRBD1 (6 bases). Germline loops: CDR1 SGHRS, CDR2 YFSETQ. This CDR3 has 13 residues. In DNA form, the CDR3 reads TGCGCCAGCAGCTCGACTCAGGCGGACAGTCCCCATTTC. Translating it yields CASSSTQADSPHF.

This rearrangement joins TRBV30 to TRBJ1-2; 10 bases fit TRBD1. The germline gives CDR1 GTSNPN, CDR2 SVGIG (reference sequence). The length of the CDR3 is 14 residues. Germline trimming cut 5 bases from V and 5 bases from J; bases unmatched to any gene: 8. In DNA, the CDR3 is TGTGCCTGGGATAGCGGGACAGGGGCTTATGGCTACACCTTC. The encoded protein is CAWDSGTGAYGYTF.

This clone has just one count. The chain couples TRBV7-6 to TRBJ2-6; 8 bases map to TRBD1. With V trimmed by 5 bases and J by 2 bases, 5 bases remained unmatched. The CDR3 sequence is 16 residues long. CDR1 and CDR2 (germline): SGHVS, FNYEAQ. The DNA of the CDR3 is TGTGCCAGCAGCCCGCGGACAGGGACTGGGGCCAACGTCCTGACTTTC. It encodes CASSPRTGTGANVLTF.

The rearrangement links TRBV11-3 to TRBJ2-3, with D perhaps matching TRBD2 (6 bases). The CDR3 runs to 14 residues. Trimming took 2 bases from V and 6 from J, leaving 12 bases between them. CDR1 SGHNT and CDR2 YENEEA come from the germline V gene. The CDR3 DNA follows: TGTGCCAGCAGCTTATCCGCGGGGAGCGATACGCAGTATTTT. It translates to CASSLSAGSDTQYF.

The V gene is TRBV5-4, the J gene TRBJ2-7, with D possibly TRBD1 on 6 matching bases. Deletions cut 0 bases from V and 7 bases from J, with 11 bases between. The length of the CDR3 is 13 residues. Germline-derived CDR1 and CDR2 are SGHNT and YYREEE (reference sequence). CDR3 sequence: CASSLDRDEEQYF. CDR3 nucleotides: TGTGCCAGCAGCTTGGACAGGGACGAAGAGCAGTACTTC.

This sequence joins TRBV28 and TRBJ1-3, with D tentatively TRBD1 (6 bases). The CDR3 is made up of 13 amino acids. Germline V gene data show CDR1 as MDHEN and CDR2 as SYDVKM. Trimming took off 5 bases at V and 2 bases at J, with 7 bases between the two ends. CDR3 amino acids: CASSTGPGNTIYF. CDR3 nucleotides: TGTGCCAGCAGTACAGGGCCTGGAAACACCATATATTTT. The full variable domain, completed using reference TRBV28 and TRBJ1-3, is DVKVTQSSRYLVKRTGEKVFLECVQDMDHENMFWYRQDPGLGLRLIYFSYDVKMKEKGDIPEGYSVSREKKERFSLILESASTNQTSMYLCASSTGPGNTIYFGEGSWLTVV.

The chain employs TRBV5-1 and TRBJ2-1; 7 positions agree with TRBD1. Germline V gives CDR1 SGHRS, CDR2 YFSETQ. The trim removed 4 bases at V and 8 bases at J, leaving 9 bases unmatched. This CDR3 region has 14 residues. CDR3 loop: CASSVEGGLDEQFF. CDR3 bases: TGCGCCAGCAGCGTGGAAGGGGGCTTGGATGAGCAGTTCTTC.